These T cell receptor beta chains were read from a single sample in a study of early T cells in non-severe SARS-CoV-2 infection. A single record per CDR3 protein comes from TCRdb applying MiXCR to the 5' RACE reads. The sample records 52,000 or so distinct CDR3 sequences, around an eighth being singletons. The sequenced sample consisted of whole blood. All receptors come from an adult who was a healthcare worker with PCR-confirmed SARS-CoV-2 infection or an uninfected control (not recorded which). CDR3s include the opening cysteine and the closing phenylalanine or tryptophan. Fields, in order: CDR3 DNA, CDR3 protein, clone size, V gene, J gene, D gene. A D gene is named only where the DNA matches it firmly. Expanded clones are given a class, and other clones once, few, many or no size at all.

TGCGCCAGCAGCCAAGTTCCCGGGACAGGGTCCCACGAGCAGTACTTC,CASSQVPGTGSHEQYF,-,TRBV4-3,TRBJ2-7,TRBD1
TGTGCCAGTAGTAGCCATCTGGAGCACCCTCGGGACGAGCAGTACTTC,CASSSHLEHPRDEQYF,many,TRBV19,TRBJ2-7,-
TGTGCCAGCAGCTACGACCGAGGCTACACCTTC,CASSYDRGYTF,few,TRBV7-9,TRBJ1-2,-
TGCGCCAGCACCAGAGCGCCGTCACAGGAGCATAGCTCCTATAATTCACCCCTCCACTTT,CASTRAPSQEHSSYNSPLHF,many,TRBV10-1,TRBJ1-6,-
TGCGCCAGCAGCTTCGACGACCCCAAAAACATTCAGTACTTC,CASSFDDPKNIQYF,many,TRBV5-1,TRBJ2-4,-
TGTGCCAGCAGCGTAGGAGACACGAACACTGAAGCTTTCTTT,CASSVGDTNTEAFF,-,TRBV9,TRBJ1-1,-
TGTGCCAGCAGCTTAGTAGCGCTTGGAAACACCATATATTTT,CASSLVALGNTIYF,-,TRBV7-2,TRBJ1-3,-
TGCGCCAGCAGCCAAGAAGGCGCCCTAGGGAGAAACTACGAGCAGTACTTC,CASSQEGALGRNYEQYF,-,TRBV4-1,TRBJ2-7,-
TGTGCTAGTGGTTTGACCTCCGGGGCCTCTGGGGCCAACGTCCTGACTTTC,CASGLTSGASGANVLTF,few,TRBV12-5,TRBJ2-6,-
TGTGCCAGCAGTTACTCAGGGACTGAGAAAGAGACCCAGTACTTC,CASSYSGTEKETQYF,few,TRBV6-5,TRBJ2-5,-
TGTGCCAGCAGCCGGGACAGGGGAGCGCTCGGGGAGCTGTTTTTT,CASSRDRGALGELFF,-,TRBV7-2,TRBJ2-2,TRBD1
TGTGCCTGGACTGGGGGGGATTGGGGAGAGAATTCACCCCTCCACTTT,CAWTGGDWGENSPLHF,many,TRBV30,TRBJ1-6,-
TGTGCCAGCAGCTTAGGGTTAGCGGGGGCATCGGAGACCCAGTACTTC,CASSLGLAGASETQYF,few,TRBV7-9,TRBJ2-5,TRBD2
TGCGCCAGCAGCTTGGCCATAGCGGGGGGCACCTCAGATACGCAGTATTTT,CASSLAIAGGTSDTQYF,many,TRBV5-1,TRBJ2-3,TRBD2
TGCAGTGCTGATCCATTACAGGGCGGTGAAGCTTTCTTT,CSADPLQGGEAFF,many,TRBV20-1,TRBJ1-1,-
TGCAGTGCAATTTTCCCCGACCTCCGGGACAGGAGGGAAGCTTTCTTT,CSAIFPDLRDRREAFF,few,TRBV20-1,TRBJ1-1,TRBD1
TGCAGTGCTAGAGATCCTATGCGCATGGATACGCAGTATTTT,CSARDPMRMDTQYF,few,TRBV20-1,TRBJ2-3,-
TGTGCCAGCAGCTTGGCCCAGGGTGCTTATCGTGACTTC,CASSLAQGAYRDF,many,TRBV5-8,TRBJ2-5,-
TGCAGTGCTAGCGCAAGACTGAGCTCCTACGAGCAGTACTTC,CSASARLSSYEQYF,many,TRBV20-1,TRBJ2-7,-
TGCGCCAGCAGCTTCGGTAGCGGGGGAGCGGGTGAGCAGTTCTTC,CASSFGSGGAGEQFF,many,TRBV5-1,TRBJ2-1,TRBD2
TGTGCCAGCAGCCTGTCTGGGACCGCTGCCCTCTACGAGCAGTACTTC,CASSLSGTAALYEQYF,-,TRBV11-2,TRBJ2-7,-
TGTGCCAGCAGTTACCAATATGCGGCGGGGGGGCCGGTAGATACGCAGTATTTT,CASSYQYAAGGPVDTQYF,many,TRBV12-3/TRBV12-4,TRBJ2-3,TRBD2
TGTGCCAGCAGTTATGGGCCAAACAATCAGCCCCAGCATTTT,CASSYGPNNQPQHF,few,TRBV6-6,TRBJ1-5,-
TGTGCCAGCAGCGCAGGACAGGGGGCCGGGACCCAGTACTTC,CASSAGQGAGTQYF,-,TRBV7-8,TRBJ2-5,TRBD1
TGTGCCAGCAGCACAACCGGGACAGGGCACACCGGGGAGCTGTTTTTT,CASSTTGTGHTGELFF,many,TRBV7-6,TRBJ2-2,TRBD1
TGTGCCAGCAGCCCGGACAGGGGCGAGCAGTTCTTC,CASSPDRGEQFF,-,TRBV13,TRBJ2-1,TRBD1